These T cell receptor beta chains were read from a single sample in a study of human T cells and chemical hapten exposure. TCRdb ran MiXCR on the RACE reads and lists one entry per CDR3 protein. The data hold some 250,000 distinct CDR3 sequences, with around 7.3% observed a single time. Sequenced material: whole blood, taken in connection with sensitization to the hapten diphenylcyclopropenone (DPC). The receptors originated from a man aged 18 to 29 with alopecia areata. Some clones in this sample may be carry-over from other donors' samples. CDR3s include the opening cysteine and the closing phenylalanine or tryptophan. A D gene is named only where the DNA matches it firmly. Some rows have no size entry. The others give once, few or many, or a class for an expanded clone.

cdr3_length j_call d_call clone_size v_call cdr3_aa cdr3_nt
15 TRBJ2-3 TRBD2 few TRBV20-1 CSANRLAGVGDTQYF TGCAGTGCTAACCGACTAGCGGGGGTGGGAGATACGCAGTATTTT
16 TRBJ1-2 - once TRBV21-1 CASSKEKGNRRYGYNF TGTGCCAGCAGCAAAGAGAAAGGGAACAGACGCTATGGCTACAACTTC
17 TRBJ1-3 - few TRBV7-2 CASSFSGGTLSGNTIYF TGTGCCAGCAGCTTTAGCGGTGGGACACTCTCTGGAAACACCATATATTTT
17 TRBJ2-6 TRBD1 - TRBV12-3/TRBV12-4 CASSQDRGLSGANVLTF TGTGCCAGCAGCCAGGACAGGGGTCTCTCTGGGGCCAACGTCCTGACTTTC
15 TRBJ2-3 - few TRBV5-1 CASSLYGIGTDTQYF TGCGCCAGCAGCTTGTACGGGATCGGCACAGATACGCAGTATTTT
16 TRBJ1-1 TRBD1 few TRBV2 CASSVSNNRGHTEAFF TGTGCCAGCAGTGTTTCAAATAACAGGGGCCACACTGAAGCTTTCTTT
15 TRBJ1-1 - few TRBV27 CASSLFDGSNTEAFF TGTGCCAGCAGTTTATTTGACGGCTCGAACACTGAAGCTTTCTTT
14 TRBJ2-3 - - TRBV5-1 CASSLEQPTDTQYF TGCGCCAGCAGCTTGGAACAGCCCACAGATACGCAGTATTTT
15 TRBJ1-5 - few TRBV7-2 CASSLAPPPGGAQHF TGTGCCAGCAGCTTAGCCCCTCCGCCCGGTGGGGCCCAGCATTTT
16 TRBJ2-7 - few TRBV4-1 CASSQVLGDHSYEQYF TGCGCCAGCAGCCAAGTCCTGGGGGACCACTCCTACGAGCAGTACTTC
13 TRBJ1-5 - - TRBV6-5 CASSYQANQPQHF TGTGCCAGCAGTTACCAGGCCAATCAGCCCCAGCATTTT
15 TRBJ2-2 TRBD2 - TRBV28 CASSLGGGPTGELFF TGTGCCAGCAGTTTAGGGGGAGGGCCGACCGGGGAGCTGTTTTTT
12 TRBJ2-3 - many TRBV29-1 CSVEAGSDTQYF TGCAGCGTTGAGGCCGGGTCAGATACGCAGTATTTT
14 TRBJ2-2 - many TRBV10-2 CASSVRVDTGELFF TGCGCCAGCAGTGTACGGGTAGACACCGGGGAGCTGTTTTTT
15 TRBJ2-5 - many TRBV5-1 CASSLGPGAGETQYF TGCGCCAGCAGCCTCGGTCCGGGGGCCGGAGAGACCCAGTACTTC
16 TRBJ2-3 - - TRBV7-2 CASSLGTGAGEDTQYF TGTGCCAGCAGCTTAGGTACGGGGGCAGGGGAAGATACGCAGTATTTT